The entry that follows covers one T cell receptor beta chain sequence. This CDR3 spans 14 amino acids. J gave up 4 bases and V 5 bases, and 2 bases lay outside the gene matches. The germline V gene encodes CDR1 SGHTA and CDR2 FQGTGA. The data originate from a study of blood T cell repertoires in COVID-19. How the authors handled the data: Reference gene primer amplification yielded estimated nucleated cell counts. The repertoire was sequenced with immunoSEQ multiplex PCR; TCRdb's copy has only in-frame clones and lacks some. The V and J calls and clone size were taken over from that table, and D and trimming were inferred from the DNA. The sample lists roughly 230,000 clones, 90% seen once, with 2.1% in the top ten.

The sample comprised peripheral blood. The origin of this receptor is a woman aged 60-70 years with COVID-19, enrolled during active disease. V usage is TRBV7-3 and J usage is TRBJ2-1, with 10 bases fitting TRBD2. The chain's CDR3 is CASSPAGGYNEQFF. The CDR3 DNA follows: TGTGCCAGCAGCCCAGCGGGGGGGTACAATGAGCAGTTCTTC.